This T cell receptor (beta chain) was found in a study of cytomegalovirus exposure and HLA in healthy donors. When sampled, the donors appeared nominally healthy, though they likely had unrecorded immune exposures. Germline V gene sequence: CDR1 SGDLS, CDR2 YYNGEE. The CDR3 is made up of 13 amino acids. Trimming removed 0 bases from V and 6 bases from J, with 7 bases in between. With 60 Vbeta and 13 Jbeta primers, the PCR was carried out. Measured with immunoSEQ multiplex PCR; TCRdb has only the in-frame clones, and not every one. Among under 95,000 clones listed, over 70% were seen once. This rearrangement joins TRBV9 to TRBJ2-1; no reliable D call. This receptor was taken from a male donor in good health and CMV-seronegative. The sample comprised PBMCs. The CDR3 coding sequence is TGTGCCAGCAGCGTAGAGAAGAGCAATGAGCAGTTCTTC. This translates into CASSVEKSNEQFF. Complete variable domain (other parts from reference TRBV9 and TRBJ2-1): DSGVTQTPKHLITATGQRVTLRCSPRSGDLSVYWYQQSLDQGLQFLIQYYNGEERAKGNILERFSAQQFPDLHSELNLSSLELGDSALYFCASSVEKSNEQFFGPGTRLTVL.